Sequencing of this T cell receptor (beta chain) was carried out in a study of early T cells in non-severe SARS-CoV-2 infection. Study at large: Sequencing of unsorted whole blood was done on bulk RNA, leaving chains unpaired. Findings of the study overall: VDJdb matching favored anti-spike CD8 responses, missing private and CD4 specificities.

Tagging with unique molecular identifiers was applied to individual cDNA molecules. TCRdb reprocessed the 5' RACE reads with MiXCR, giving one entry per CDR3 protein. The data hold fewer than 80,000 distinct CDR3 sequences, with around a tenth observed a single time. The sample holds a few counts of this clonotype. What it recognizes is unknown. The sequenced sample consisted of whole blood. This clonotype originated in an adult who was a healthcare worker with PCR-confirmed SARS-CoV-2 infection or an uninfected control (not recorded which).

The CDR3: CSTTSGPTDTQYF. The CDR3 region has the DNA TGCAGTACGACTAGCGGACCCACAGATACGCAGTATTTT. This sequence joins TRBV20-1 and TRBJ2-3, with 9 bases fitting TRBD2. This CDR3 region has 13 residues. In germline, CDR1 is DFQATT, CDR2 SNEGSKA (reference sequence). V lost 8 bases to trimming and J lost 2 bases; unmatched junction nucleotides: 5.